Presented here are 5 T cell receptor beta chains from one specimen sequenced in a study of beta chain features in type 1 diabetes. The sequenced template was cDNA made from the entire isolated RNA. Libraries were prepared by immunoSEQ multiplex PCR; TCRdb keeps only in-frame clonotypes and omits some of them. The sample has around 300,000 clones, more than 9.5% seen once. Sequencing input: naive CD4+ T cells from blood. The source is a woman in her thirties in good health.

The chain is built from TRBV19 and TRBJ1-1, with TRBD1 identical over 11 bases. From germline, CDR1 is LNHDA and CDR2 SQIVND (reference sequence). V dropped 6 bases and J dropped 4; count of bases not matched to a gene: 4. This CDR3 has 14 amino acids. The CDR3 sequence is CASRVDRGLTEAFF. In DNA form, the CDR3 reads TGTGCCAGTAGGGTGGACAGGGGGCTCACTGAAGCTTTCTTT.

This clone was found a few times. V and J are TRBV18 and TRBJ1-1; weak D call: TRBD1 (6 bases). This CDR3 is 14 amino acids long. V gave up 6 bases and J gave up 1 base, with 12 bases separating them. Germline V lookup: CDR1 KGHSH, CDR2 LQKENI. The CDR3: CASSRDTENTEAFF. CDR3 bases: TGTGCCAGCTCGAGGGACACCGAGAACACTGAAGCTTTCTTT.

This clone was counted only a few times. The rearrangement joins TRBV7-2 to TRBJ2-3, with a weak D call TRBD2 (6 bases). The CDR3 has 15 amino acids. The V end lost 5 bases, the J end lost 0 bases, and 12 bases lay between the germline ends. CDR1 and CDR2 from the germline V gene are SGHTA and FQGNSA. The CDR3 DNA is TGTGCCAGCAGCCGGTTGAGCGGGAGCACAGATACGCAGTATTTT. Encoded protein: CASSRLSGSTDTQYF. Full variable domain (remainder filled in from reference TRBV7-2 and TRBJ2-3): GAGVSQSPSNKVTEKGKDVELRCDPISGHTALYWYRQSLGQGLEFLIYFQGNSAPDKSGLPSDRFSAERTGGSVSTLTIQRTQQEDSAVYLCASSRLSGSTDTQYFGPGTRLTVL.

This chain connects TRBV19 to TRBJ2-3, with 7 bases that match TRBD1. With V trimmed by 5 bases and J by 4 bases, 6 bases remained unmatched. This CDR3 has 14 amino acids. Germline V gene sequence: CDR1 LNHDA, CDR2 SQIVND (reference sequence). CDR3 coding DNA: TGTGCCAGTAGTGCCCGACAGGGTGCAGATACGCAGTATTTT. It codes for CASSARQGADTQYF.

Here the CDR3 reads CASESPGEQYF. The CDR3 DNA is TGTGCCAGCGAAAGTCCAGGCGAGCAGTACTTC. The rearrangement links TRBV2 to TRBJ2-7; D is unclear. CDR3 length equals 11 residues. Germline CDR1 is SNHLY and CDR2 is FYNNEI. V lost 8 bases to trimming and J lost 6 bases, with 11 bases between them.